A single sample gave rise to the 19 T cell receptor beta chains below, sequenced in a study of CD8 T cells in Susac syndrome. About 0.5 to 1 ug RNA was reverse transcribed with random hexamers. TCRdb reprocessed the immunoSEQ multiplex PCR reads via MiXCR and lists one record per CDR3 protein. The sample consists of roughly 130,000 distinct CDR3 sequences, about 96% of them appearing once. The sample consisted of CD4+ T cells from PBMCs. The source is a human donor in good health.

V gene TRBV6-1 combines with J gene TRBJ2-1, with TRBD1 matching 9 bases. Losses at the gene ends were 4 bases for V and 3 bases for J; bases not matched to a gene: 7. Germline CDR1 reads MNHNS; CDR2 reads SASEGT. CDR3 length: 16 amino acids. The CDR3 coding sequence is TGTGCCAGCAGTGGATCGGGACAGGGTGTCTACAATGAGCAGTTCTTC. Encoded protein: CASSGSGQGVYNEQFF.

This clonotype came up once. The chain combines TRBV12-3 or TRBV12-4 with TRBJ1-1, with D unclear. This CDR3 is 15 amino acids long. V gave up 1 base and J gave up 7 bases, with 16 bases separating them. The CDR3 DNA reads as TGTGCCAGCAGTTTAGAATCCCCCGGGGTTGGTGAAGCTTTCTTT. Translated, it gives CASSLESPGVGEAFF.

The chain employs TRBV9 and TRBJ1-1, with D perhaps TRBD1 (6 bases). Germline loops: CDR1 SGDLS, CDR2 YYNGEE. The CDR3 runs to 15 residues. Between the trimmed V and J ends, which lost 4 bases and 1 base, there was a span of 14 bases. Here the CDR3 reads CASSTSGARNTEAFF. In nucleotides, the CDR3 is TGTGCCAGCAGCACCTCAGGGGCAAGGAACACTGAAGCTTTCTTT.

V and J are TRBV30 and TRBJ1-5, with TRBD1 matching 9 bases. Trimming cost V 7 bases and J 4 bases; bases outside gene matches: 17. Germline V gene lookup returns CDR1 GTSNPN and CDR2 SVGIG (reference sequence). The CDR3 consists of 17 residues. The CDR3 region has the DNA TGTGCCTACGCTTCGGACAGGGGATCCTTTGGGAATCAGCCCCAGCATTTT. Translation gives CAYASDRGSFGNQPQHF.

V gene TRBV7-9 combines with J gene TRBJ2-1, with D unclear. Germline V gives CDR1 SEHNR, CDR2 FQNEAQ (reference sequence). V gave up 3 bases and J gave up 9 bases, with 3 bases separating them. The CDR3 length is 10 residues. CDR3 sequence reads: CASSLSEQFF. In DNA form, the CDR3 reads TGTGCCAGCAGCTTGAGTGAGCAGTTCTTC.

The chain has TRBV5-4 and TRBJ2-5, with 8 bases matching TRBD2. The V gene end was trimmed by 2 bases and the J gene end by 5 bases; junction bases not matched to a gene: 8. Germline CDR1 reads SGHNT; CDR2 reads YYREEE (reference sequence). This CDR3 region has 15 residues. For the CDR3, the DNA is TGTGCCAGCAGCTTCTCGTCGGGAGGGGTGGAGACCCAGTACTTC. As protein: CASSFSSGGVETQYF. The full variable domain, rest sourced from reference TRBV5-4 and TRBJ2-5, is ETGVTQSPTHLIKTRGQQVTLRCSSQSGHNTVSWYQQALGQGPQFIFQYYREEENGRGNFPPRFSGLQFPNYSSELNVNALELDDSALYLCASSFSSGGVETQYFGPGTRLLVL.

This chain connects TRBV23-1 to TRBJ2-7; maybe TRBD1 (5 bases). TRBV23-1 is flagged as an ORF with uncertain function. The CDR3 runs to 13 residues. Deletions cut 5 bases from V and 4 bases from J, with 12 bases between. The CDR3 DNA sequence: TGCGCCAGCAGTAAACAGGAAAAATACGAGCAGTACTTC. Translated: CASSKQEKYEQYF.

V and J are TRBV7-9 and TRBJ2-7; TRBD2 might be the D (5 bases). Germline loops: CDR1 SEHNR, CDR2 FQNEAQ (reference sequence). Deletions cut 1 base from V and 9 bases from J, with 25 bases between. This CDR3 is 17 amino acids long. The CDR3 DNA is TGTGCCAGCAGCTTAGGACCCGGGGAGTCCCTTTCTGTTGGGCAGTACTTC. It specifies CASSLGPGESLSVGQYF.

The CDR3 nucleotides read TGTGCCAGCAGTGACTCAGGACAGGGCCTTTTCTATGGCTACACCTTC. It yields the protein CASSDSGQGLFYGYTF. V usage is TRBV6-4 and J usage is TRBJ1-2; 8 nucleotides agree with TRBD1. J was trimmed by 4 bases and V by 0 bases; bases with no gene match: 7. Germline V gene data show CDR1 as MRHNA and CDR2 as SNTAGT. The CDR3 length is 16 residues.

V and J are TRBV7-9 and TRBJ1-5, with D unclear. V was clipped by 0 bases and J by 7 bases, with 10 bases between them. From germline, CDR1 is SEHNR and CDR2 FQNEAQ (reference sequence). This CDR3 has 14 residues. The CDR3 DNA is TGTGCCAGCAGCTTAGCTGGGAGCAGCCAGCCCCAGCATTTT. Amino acid sequence: CASSLAGSSQPQHF.

The chain recombines TRBV18 with TRBJ2-7, with D uncertain. The CDR3 spans 14 residues. CDR1 and CDR2 from the germline V gene are KGHSH and LQKENI. The ends were cut back, 5 bases at V and 0 bases at J, with 11 bases in the middle. CDR3 protein: CASSELTSSYEQYF. The CDR3 DNA reads TGTGCCAGCTCAGAACTCACGAGCTCCTACGAGCAGTACTTC.

This rearrangement joins TRBV7-2 to TRBJ2-7; D ambiguous. Germline V gene lookup returns CDR1 SGHTA and CDR2 FQGNSA. Trimming pared 2 bases from V and 7 bases from J, leaving 6 bases between. The CDR3 covers 11 residues. CDR3: CASSLYGEQYF. The CDR3 DNA reads TGTGCCAGCAGCTTATATGGGGAGCAGTACTTC.

The V call is TRBV5-1, the J call TRBJ2-5; D unclear. Germline loops: CDR1 SGHRS, CDR2 YFSETQ. The V end was cut by 0 bases, the J end by 4 bases, with 10 bases between. The CDR3 loop spans 14 amino acids. CDR3 in amino acids: CASSLDSSPETQYF. CDR3 bases: TGCGCCAGCAGCTTGGATAGCTCCCCAGAGACCCAGTACTTC.

This clonotype was counted once. The rearrangement uses TRBV25-1 and TRBJ1-3; D call uncertain. Looked up from germline, CDR1 is MGHDK and CDR2 is SYGVNS. This CDR3 comprises 12 residues. Trimming took 2 bases from V and 5 from J, leaving 4 bases between them. The CDR3 bases are TGTGCCAGCAGTGAACGCAGAAACACCATATATTTT. Protein: CASSERRNTIYF.

This chain joins TRBV7-2 and TRBJ2-5, with 7 bases identical to TRBD2. V lost 4 bases, J lost 4 bases, and 6 bases stayed unmatched. Germline values: CDR1 SGHTA, CDR2 FQGNSA. The CDR3 extends over 14 amino acids. The CDR3 loop is CASSYQGGVETQYF. CDR3 sequence (DNA): TGTGCCAGCAGCTATCAGGGAGGGGTAGAGACCCAGTACTTC.

The V call is TRBV6-5, the J call TRBJ1-2; D remains ambiguous. Germline V lookup: CDR1 MNHEY, CDR2 SVGAGI. CDR3 length: 13 amino acids. The V and J ends lost 5 bases and 8 bases respectively, with 15 bases between them. CDR3 in DNA: TGTGCCAGCAGTCCGCCGGGTACGGAGGGCTACACCTTC. It codes for CASSPPGTEGYTF.

This chain links TRBV6-2 or TRBV6-3 with TRBJ2-6; D may correspond to TRBD1 or TRBD2 (5 bases each). This CDR3 has 24 amino acids. Trimming took 2 bases from V and 1 from J, leaving 33 bases between them. The V gene's germline CDR1 is MNHEY and CDR2 SVGEGT. The CDR3, as DNA: TGTGCCAGCAGTTACCTGCTCTATCCGGTTGGAGGCCGAGGGGCATTATCTGGGGCCAACGTCCTGACTTTC. It encodes CASSYLLYPVGGRGALSGANVLTF.

The chain joins TRBV7-2 to TRBJ1-1, with D perhaps matching TRBD1 (5 bases). This CDR3 spans 15 amino acids. Per the germline V gene, CDR1 is SGHTA and CDR2 is FQGNSA. Trimming stripped 5 bases from V and 0 bases from J, with 13 bases between. Here the CDR3 DNA reads TGTGCCAGCAGCCCCTGGGGGGAATTGAACACTGAAGCTTTCTTT. This codes for CASSPWGELNTEAFF.

This rearrangement joins TRBV12-5 to TRBJ2-1; 7 bases agree with TRBD2. Germline V gene sequence: CDR1 LGHNT, CDR2 FRNRAP. J gave up 4 bases and V 1 base, and 10 bases lay outside the gene matches. This CDR3 is built from 17 residues. The CDR3 loop is CASGLDPPAGRYNEQFF. The CDR3, as DNA: TGTGCTAGTGGTTTGGACCCCCCAGCGGGAAGATACAATGAGCAGTTCTTC.